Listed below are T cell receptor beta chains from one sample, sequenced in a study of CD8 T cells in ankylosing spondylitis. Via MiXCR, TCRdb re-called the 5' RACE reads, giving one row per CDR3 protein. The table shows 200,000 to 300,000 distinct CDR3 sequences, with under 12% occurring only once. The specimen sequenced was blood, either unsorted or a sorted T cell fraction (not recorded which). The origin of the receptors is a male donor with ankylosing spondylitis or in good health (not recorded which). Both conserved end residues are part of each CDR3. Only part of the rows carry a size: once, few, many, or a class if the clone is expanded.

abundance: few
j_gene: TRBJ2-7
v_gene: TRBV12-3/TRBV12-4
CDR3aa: CASSFGALSYEQYF

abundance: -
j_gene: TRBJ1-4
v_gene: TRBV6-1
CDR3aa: CVSSAGATSTNEKLFF

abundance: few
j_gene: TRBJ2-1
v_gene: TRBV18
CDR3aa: CASSATDEQFF

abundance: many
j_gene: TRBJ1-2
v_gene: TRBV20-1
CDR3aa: CSAPRREAGYTF

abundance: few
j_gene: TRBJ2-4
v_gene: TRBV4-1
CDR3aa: CASSAGKNIQYF

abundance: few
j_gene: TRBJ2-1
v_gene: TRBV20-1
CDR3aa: CSAGARRWGF

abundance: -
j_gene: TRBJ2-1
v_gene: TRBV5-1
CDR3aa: CASSRGTGEQFF

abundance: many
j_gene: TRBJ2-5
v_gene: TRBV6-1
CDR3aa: CASSRAETSATETQYF

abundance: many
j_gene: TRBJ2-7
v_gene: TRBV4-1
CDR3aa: CASSQVAPSGGSSYEQYF

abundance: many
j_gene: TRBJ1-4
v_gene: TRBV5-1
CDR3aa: CASSFTGFGNEKLFF

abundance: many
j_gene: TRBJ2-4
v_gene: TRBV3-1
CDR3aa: CASSQDTRNIQYF

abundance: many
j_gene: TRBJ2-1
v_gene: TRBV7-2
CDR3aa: CASSLSKGVGNEQFF

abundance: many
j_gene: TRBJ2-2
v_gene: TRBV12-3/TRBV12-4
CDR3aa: CASSSLLDRTTNTGELFF

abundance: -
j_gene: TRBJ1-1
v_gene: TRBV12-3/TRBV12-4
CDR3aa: CASSEGQGFRDTEAFF

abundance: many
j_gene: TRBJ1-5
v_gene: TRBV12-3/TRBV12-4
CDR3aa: CASTKGNRDRGGPQHF

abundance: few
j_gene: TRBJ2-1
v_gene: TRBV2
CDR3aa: CASSSSGGIYNEQFF

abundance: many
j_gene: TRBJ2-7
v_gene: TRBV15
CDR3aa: CATSTKLAGVYEQYF

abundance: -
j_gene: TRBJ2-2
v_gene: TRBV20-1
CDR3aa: CSAKPRNGRADTGELFF

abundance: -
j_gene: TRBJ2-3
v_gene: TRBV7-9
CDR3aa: CASSSASGGLDTQYF

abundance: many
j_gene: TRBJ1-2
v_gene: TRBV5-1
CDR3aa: CASSLAEGADGYTF

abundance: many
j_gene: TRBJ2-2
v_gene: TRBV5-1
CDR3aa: CASSTGKAGELFF

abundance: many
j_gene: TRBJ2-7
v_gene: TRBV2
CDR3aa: CATQTGTGIYEQYF

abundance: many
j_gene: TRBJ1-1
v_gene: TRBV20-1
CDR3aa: CSVMGRRAFF

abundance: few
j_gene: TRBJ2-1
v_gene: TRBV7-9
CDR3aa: CASSSTLGGAFDEQFF

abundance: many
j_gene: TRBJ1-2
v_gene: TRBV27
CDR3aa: CASSWTGQDGYTF

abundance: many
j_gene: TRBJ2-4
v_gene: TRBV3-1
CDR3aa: CASSLRGGVRKNIQYF

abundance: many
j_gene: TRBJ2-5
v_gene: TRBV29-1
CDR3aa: CSVDGLAGEELETQYF

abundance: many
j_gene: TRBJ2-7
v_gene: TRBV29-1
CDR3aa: CSVRAPEGPYEQYF

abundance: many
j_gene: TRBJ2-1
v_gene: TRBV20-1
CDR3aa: CSAKEGTSGSSYNEQFF

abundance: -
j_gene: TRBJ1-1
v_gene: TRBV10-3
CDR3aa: CAISEYGPNTEAFF

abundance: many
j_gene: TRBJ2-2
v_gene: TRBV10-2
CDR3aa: CASSESTGANTGELFF

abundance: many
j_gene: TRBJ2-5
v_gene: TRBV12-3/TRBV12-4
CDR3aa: CASSFGGAGETQYF

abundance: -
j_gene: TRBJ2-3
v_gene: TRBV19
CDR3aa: CASTLAGITDTQYF

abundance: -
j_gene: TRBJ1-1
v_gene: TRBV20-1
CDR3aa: CSASQGLTEAFF

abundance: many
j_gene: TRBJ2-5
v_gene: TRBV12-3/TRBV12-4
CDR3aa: CASSLVRDKETQYF

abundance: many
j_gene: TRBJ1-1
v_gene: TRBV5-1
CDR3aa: CASSFGGKDTEAFF

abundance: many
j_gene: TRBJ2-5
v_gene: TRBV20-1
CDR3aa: CSVIAEETQYF

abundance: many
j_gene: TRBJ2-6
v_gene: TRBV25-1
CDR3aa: CASSPDTGANVLTF

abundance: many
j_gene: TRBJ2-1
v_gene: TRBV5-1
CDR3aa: CASSKRLAEDHEQFF

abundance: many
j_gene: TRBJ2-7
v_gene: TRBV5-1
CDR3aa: CASSLDREGGEQYF

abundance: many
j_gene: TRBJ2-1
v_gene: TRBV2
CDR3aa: CASSRRQGSSYNEQFF

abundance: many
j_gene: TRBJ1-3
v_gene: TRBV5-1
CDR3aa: CASATGTGGNTIYF

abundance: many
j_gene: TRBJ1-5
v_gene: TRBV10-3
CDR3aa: CAISEAQGRNQPQHF

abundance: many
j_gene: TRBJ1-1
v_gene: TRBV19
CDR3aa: CASSPYLGWANTEAFF

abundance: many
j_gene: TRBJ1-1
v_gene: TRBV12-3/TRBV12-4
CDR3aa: CASSTGQMNTEAFF

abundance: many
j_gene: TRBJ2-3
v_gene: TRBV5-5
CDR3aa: CASSVSASETGWTQYF

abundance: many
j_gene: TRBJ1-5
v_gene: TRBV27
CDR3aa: CASRTGVSNQPQHF

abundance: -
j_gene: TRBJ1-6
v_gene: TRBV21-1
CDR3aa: CASSKLGYSPLHF

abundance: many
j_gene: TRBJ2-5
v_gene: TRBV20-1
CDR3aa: CSARDRKREISETQYF

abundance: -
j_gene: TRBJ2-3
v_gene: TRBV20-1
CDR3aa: CSSVGHTDTQYF

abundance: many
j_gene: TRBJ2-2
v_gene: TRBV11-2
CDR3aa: CASSLRGTDTGELFF

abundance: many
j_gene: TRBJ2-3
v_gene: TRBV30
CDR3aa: CAWSGRGGGTDTQYF